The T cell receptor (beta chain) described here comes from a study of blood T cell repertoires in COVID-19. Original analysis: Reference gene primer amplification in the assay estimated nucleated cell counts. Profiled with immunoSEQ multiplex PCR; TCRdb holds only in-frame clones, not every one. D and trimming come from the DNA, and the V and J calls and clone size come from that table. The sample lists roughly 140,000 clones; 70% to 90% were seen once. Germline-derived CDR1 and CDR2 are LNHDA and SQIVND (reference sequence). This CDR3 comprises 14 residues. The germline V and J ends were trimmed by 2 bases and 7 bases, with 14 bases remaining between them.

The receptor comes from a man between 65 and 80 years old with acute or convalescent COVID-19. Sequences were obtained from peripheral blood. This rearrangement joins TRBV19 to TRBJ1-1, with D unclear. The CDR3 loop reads CASSILEGRGEAFF. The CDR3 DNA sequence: TGTGCCAGTAGTATATTAGAGGGAAGAGGTGAAGCTTTCTTT.